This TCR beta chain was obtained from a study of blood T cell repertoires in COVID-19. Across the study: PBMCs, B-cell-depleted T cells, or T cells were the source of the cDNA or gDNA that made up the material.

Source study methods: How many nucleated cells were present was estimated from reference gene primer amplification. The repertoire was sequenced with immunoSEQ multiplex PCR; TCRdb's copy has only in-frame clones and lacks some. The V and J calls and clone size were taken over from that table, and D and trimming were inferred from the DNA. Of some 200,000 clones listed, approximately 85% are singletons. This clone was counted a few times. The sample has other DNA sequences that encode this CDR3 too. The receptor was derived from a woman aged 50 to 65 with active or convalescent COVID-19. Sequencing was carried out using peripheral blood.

The CDR3 DNA reads TGTGCCAGCAGCTTTGGAGGGAGCTCCTACAATGAGCAGTTCTTC. Translation gives CASSFGGSSYNEQFF. The rearrangement links TRBV5-4 to TRBJ2-1; the D gene is possibly TRBD2 (6 bases). Germline-derived CDR1 and CDR2 are SGHNT and YYREEE (reference sequence). V was cut by 2 bases and J by 0 bases, with 9 bases left in between. The CDR3 consists of 15 residues.